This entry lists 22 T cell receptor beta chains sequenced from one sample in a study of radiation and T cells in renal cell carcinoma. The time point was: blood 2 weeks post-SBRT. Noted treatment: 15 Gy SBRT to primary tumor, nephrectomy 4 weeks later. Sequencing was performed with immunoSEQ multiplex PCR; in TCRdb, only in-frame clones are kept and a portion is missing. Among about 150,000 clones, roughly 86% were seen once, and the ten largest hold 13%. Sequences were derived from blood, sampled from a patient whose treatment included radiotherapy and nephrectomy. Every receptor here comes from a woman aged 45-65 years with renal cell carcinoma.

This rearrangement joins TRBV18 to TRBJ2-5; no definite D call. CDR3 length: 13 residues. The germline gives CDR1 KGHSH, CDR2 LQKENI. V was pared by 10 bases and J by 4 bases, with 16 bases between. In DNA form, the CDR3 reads TGTGCCACCTCTTTGGGAAGTCGAGAGACCCAGTACTTC. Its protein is CATSLGSRETQYF. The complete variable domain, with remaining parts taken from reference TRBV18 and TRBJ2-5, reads NAGVMQNPRHLVRRRGQEARLRCSPMKGHSHVYWYRQLPEEGLKFMVYLQKENIIDESGMPKERFSAEFPKEGPSILRIQQVVRGDSAAYFCATSLGSRETQYFGPGTRLLVL.

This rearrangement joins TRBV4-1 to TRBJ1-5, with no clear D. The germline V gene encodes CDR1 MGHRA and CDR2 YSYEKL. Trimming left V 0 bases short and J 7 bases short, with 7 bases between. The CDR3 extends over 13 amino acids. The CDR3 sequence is CASSQDSGQPQHF. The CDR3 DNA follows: TGCGCCAGCAGCCAAGATTCTGGGCAGCCCCAGCATTTT.

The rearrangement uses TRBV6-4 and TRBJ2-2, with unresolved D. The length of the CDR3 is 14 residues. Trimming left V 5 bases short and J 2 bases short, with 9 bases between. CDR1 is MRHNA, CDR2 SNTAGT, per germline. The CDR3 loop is CASSPSLNTGELFF. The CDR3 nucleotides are TGTGCCAGCAGTCCTTCGCTCAACACCGGGGAGCTGTTTTTT.

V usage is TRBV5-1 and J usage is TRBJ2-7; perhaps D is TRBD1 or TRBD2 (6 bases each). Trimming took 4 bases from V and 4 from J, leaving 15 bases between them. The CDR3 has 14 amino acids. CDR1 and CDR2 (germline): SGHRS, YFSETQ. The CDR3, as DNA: TGCGCCAGCAGCCCCTTGGGGGGCGAATACGAGCAGTACTTC. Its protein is CASSPLGGEYEQYF.

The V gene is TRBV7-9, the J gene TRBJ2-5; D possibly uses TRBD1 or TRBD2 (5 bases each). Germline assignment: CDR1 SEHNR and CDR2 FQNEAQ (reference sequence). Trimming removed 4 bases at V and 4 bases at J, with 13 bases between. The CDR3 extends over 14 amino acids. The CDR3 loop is CASSSRTGPETQYF. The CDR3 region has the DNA TGTGCCAGCAGCTCCCGGACGGGGCCAGAGACCCAGTACTTC.

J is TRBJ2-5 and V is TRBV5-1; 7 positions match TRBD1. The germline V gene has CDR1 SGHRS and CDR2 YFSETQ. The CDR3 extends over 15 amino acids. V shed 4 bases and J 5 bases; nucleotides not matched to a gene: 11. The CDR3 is CASSVDTGQEETQYF. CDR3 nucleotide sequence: TGCGCCAGCAGCGTAGATACAGGACAGGAGGAGACCCAGTACTTC.

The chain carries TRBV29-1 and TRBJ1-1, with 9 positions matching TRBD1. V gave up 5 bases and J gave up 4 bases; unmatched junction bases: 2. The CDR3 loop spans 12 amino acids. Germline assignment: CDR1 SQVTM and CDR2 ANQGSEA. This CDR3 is CSVLDRGTEAFF. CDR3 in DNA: TGCAGCGTTTTGGACAGGGGCACTGAAGCTTTCTTT.

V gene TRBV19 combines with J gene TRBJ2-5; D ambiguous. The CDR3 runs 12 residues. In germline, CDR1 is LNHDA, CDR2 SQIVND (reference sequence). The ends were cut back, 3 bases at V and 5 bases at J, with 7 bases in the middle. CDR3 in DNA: TGTGCCAGTAGTATGGGTTCGGAGACCCAGTACTTC. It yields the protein CASSMGSETQYF. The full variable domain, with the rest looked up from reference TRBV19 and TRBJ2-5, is DGGITQSPKYLFRKEGQNVTLSCEQNLNHDAMYWYRQDPGQGLRLIYYSQIVNDFQKGDIAEGYSVSREKKESFPLTVTSAQKNPTAFYLCASSMGSETQYFGPGTRLLVL.

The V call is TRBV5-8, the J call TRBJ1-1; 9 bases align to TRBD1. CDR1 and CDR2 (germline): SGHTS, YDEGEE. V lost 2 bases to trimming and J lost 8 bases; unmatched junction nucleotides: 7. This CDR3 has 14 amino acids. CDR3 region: CASSFDRGIGEAFF. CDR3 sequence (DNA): TGTGCCAGCAGCTTCGACAGGGGGATCGGGGAAGCTTTCTTT.

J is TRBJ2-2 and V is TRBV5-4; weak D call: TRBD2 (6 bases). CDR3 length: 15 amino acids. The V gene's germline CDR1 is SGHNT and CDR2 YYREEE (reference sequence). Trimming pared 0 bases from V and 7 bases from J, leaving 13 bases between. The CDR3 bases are TGTGCCAGCAGCTTGGGAGCCGGGACTGGCGGGGAGCTGTTTTTT. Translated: CASSLGAGTGGELFF. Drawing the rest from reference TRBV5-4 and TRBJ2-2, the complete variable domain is ETGVTQSPTHLIKTRGQQVTLRCSSQSGHNTVSWYQQALGQGPQFIFQYYREEENGRGNFPPRFSGLQFPNYSSELNVNALELDDSALYLCASSLGAGTGGELFFGEGSRLTVL.

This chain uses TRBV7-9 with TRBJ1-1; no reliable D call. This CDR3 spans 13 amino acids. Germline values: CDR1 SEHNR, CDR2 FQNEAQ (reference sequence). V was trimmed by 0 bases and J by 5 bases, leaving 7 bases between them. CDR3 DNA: TGTGCCAGCAGCTTAGCGACCACGACTGAAGCTTTCTTT. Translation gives CASSLATTTEAFF.

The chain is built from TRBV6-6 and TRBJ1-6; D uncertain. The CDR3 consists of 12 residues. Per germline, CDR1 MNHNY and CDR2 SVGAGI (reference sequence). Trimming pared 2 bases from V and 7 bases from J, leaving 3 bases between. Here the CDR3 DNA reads TGTGCCAGCAGTTACATGAATTCACCCCTCCACTTT. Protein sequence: CASSYMNSPLHF.

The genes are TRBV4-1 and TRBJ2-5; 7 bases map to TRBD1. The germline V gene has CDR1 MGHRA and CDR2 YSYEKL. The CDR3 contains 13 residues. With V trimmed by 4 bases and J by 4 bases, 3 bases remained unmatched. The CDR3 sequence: CASSRYRGETQYF. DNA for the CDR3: TGCGCCAGCAGCCGTTACAGGGGAGAGACCCAGTACTTC.

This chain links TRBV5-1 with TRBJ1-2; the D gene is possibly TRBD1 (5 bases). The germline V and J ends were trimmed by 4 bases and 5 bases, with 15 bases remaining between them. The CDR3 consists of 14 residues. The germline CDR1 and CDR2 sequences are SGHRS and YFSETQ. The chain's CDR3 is CASSLGTESYGYTF. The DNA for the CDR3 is TGCGCCAGCAGCCTCGGGACGGAGTCGTATGGCTACACCTTC.

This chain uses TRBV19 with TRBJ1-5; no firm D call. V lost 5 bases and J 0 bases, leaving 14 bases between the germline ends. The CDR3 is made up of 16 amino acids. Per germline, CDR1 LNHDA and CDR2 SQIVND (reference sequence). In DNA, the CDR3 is TGTGCCAGTAGTTGGGCACTGACTCTTAGCAATCAGCCCCAGCATTTT. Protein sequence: CASSWALTLSNQPQHF.

The CDR3 nucleotides are TGTGCCAGCAGCTTAGGACTAGCGGGGGGACAATATTTT. This encodes CASSLGLAGGQYF. The chain combines TRBV13 with TRBJ2-3; 12 positions agree with TRBD2. V shed 0 bases, J shed 15 bases, and the junction held 4 bases outside the gene matches. This CDR3 comprises 13 residues. The germline V gene has CDR1 PRHDT and CDR2 FYEKMQ (reference sequence).

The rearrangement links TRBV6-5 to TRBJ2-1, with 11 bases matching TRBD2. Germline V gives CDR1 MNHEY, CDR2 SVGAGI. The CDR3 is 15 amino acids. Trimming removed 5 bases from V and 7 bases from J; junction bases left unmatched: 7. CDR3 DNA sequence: TGTGCCAGCAGTACACTAGCGGGGGTCGCTAATGAGCAGTTCTTC. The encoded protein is CASSTLAGVANEQFF.

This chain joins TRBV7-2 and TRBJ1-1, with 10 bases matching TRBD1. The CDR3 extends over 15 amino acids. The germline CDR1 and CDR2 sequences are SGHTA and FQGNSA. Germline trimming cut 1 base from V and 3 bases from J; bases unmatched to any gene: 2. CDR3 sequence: CASSLDGTGDTEAFF. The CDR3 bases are TGTGCCAGCAGCTTAGATGGGACAGGGGACACTGAAGCTTTCTTT.

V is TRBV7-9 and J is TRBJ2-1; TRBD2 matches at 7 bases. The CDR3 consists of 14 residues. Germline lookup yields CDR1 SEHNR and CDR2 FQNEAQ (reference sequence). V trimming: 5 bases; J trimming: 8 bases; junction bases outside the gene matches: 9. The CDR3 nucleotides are TGTGCCAGCAGCACTAGCGCAAGGTTCTATGAGCAGTTCTTC. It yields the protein CASSTSARFYEQFF.

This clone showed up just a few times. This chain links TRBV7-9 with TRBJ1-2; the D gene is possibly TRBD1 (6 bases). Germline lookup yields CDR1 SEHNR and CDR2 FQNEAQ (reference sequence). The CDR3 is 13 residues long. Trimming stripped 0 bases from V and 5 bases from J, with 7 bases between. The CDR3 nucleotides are TGTGCCAGCAGCTTAGCGACAGGTTATGGCTACACCTTC. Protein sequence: CASSLATGYGYTF.

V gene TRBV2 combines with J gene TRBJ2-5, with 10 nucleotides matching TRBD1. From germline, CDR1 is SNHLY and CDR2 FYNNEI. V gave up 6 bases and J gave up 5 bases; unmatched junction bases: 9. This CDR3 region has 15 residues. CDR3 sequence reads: CASSPLDRGVETQYF. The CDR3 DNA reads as TGTGCCAGCAGCCCCCTGGACAGGGGGGTGGAGACCCAGTACTTC.

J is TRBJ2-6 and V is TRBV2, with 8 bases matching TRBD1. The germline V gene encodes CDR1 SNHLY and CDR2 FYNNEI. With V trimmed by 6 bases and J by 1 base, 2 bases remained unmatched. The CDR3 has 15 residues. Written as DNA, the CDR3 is TGTGCCAGCAGGGACAGGGTTTCTGGGGCCAACGTCCTGACTTTC. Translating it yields CASRDRVSGANVLTF.